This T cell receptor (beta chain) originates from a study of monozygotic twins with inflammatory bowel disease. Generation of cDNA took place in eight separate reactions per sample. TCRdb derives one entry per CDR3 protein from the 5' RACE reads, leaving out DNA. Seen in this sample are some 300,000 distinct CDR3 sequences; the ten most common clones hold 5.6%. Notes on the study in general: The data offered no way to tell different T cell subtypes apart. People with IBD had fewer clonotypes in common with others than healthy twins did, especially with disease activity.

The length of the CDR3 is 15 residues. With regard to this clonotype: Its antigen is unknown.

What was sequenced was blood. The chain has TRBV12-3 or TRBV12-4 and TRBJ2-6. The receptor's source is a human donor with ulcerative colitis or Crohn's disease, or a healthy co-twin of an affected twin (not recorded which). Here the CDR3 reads CASTKTPSGANVLTF.